This T cell receptor (beta chain) comes out of a study of shared clonotypes between healthy human individuals. Regarding the study as a whole: The represented genetic and exposure-history diversity was limited by the small number of donors. Even with large depth, rarefaction showed that sorted-subset sequencing was incomplete.

Of note for this clone: Its antigen is as yet unknown. Other nucleotide sequences from this sample produce the same CDR3.

With 5 bases removed from V and 3 bases from J, the gap between germline ends came to 15 bases. Germline lookup yields CDR1 ENHRY and CDR2 SYGVKD. The CDR3 has 15 amino acids. In the authors' methods: From ImmunoSEQ came sequences covering only the junction and carrying no quality scores, so filtering differed. Sequenced by immunoSEQ multiplex PCR; TCRdb stores in-frame clones only, minus some. V and J calls and clone size are as listed in that table; D and trimming were resolved from the DNA. This sample has a few hundred thousand clones, with around 97% found just once. Source material: naive CD4+ T cells sorted from blood. The subset denotes: CD45RA+ positively selected. This receptor was identified in a woman in her twenties or thirties in good health. The genes are TRBV10-3 and TRBJ2-3; TRBD1 might be the D (8 bases). CDR3 bases: TGTGCCATCAGTCAAGGACAGGGAGGGACAGATACGCAGTATTTT. It codes for CAISQGQGGTDTQYF.